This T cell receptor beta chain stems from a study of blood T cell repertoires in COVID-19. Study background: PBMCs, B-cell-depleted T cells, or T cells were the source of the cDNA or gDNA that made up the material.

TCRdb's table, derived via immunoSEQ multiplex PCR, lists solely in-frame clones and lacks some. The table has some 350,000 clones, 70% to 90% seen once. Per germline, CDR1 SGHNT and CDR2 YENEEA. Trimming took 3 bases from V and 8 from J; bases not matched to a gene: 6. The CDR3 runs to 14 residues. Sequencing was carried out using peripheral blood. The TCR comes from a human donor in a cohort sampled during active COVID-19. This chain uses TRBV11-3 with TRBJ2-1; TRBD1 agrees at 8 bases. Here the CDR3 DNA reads TGTGCCAGCAGCTTGCGGACAGGGTACGATGAGCAGTTCTTC. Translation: CASSLRTGYDEQFF.